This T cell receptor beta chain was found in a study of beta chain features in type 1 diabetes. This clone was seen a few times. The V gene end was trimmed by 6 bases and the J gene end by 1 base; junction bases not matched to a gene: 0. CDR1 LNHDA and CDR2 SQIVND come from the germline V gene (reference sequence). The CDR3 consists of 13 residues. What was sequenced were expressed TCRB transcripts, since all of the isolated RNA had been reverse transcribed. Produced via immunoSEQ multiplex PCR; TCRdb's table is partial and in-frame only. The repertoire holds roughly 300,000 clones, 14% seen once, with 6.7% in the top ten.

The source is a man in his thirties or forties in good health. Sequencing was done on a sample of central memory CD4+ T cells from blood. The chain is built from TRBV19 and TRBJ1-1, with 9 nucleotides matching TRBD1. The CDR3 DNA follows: TGTGCCAGTAGGGGACAGGGGAACACTGAAGCTTTCTTT. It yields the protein CASRGQGNTEAFF.